This is a list of T cell receptor beta chains from one sample in a study of shared clonotypes between healthy human individuals. Assay used: immunoSEQ multiplex PCR; TCRdb lists only in-frame clones, some missing. Here the sample spans about 2 million clones, approximately 94% being singletons. Sequencing was done on a sample of naive CD8+ T cells sorted from blood. These receptors all come from a man between 18 and 35 years old in good health. CDR3s include the opening cysteine and the closing phenylalanine or tryptophan. The order of the fields is CDR3 DNA, CDR3 protein, J gene, V gene, clone size, D gene. D genes are given only for firm matches. Rows may omit the clone size; those that give it use once, few, many or a size class.

TGTGCCAGCAGCCATGGATACAATGAGCAGTTCTTC CASSHGYNEQFF TRBJ2-1 TRBV7-2 - -
TGTGCCAGCAGTGCAGGACAATACAATGAGCAGTTCTTC CASSAGQYNEQFF TRBJ2-1 TRBV6-4 - -
TGTGCCAGCAGCAAAGGATGTTGGAGGTACTTC CASSKGCWRYF TRBJ2-7 TRBV21-1 - -
TGTGCCAGCAGCCAGGACAGTTTAGAAGCTTTCTTT CASSQDSLEAFF TRBJ1-1 TRBV7-9 - -
TGCGCCAGCAGCTTGGGTCCAGGGTACGAGCAGTACTTC CASSLGPGYEQYF TRBJ2-7 TRBV5-1 - -
TGTGCCAGCAGTGAGGGAGGACACCCCTCCTACGAGCAGTACTTC CASSEGGHPSYEQYF TRBJ2-7 TRBV6-1 - -
TGTGCCAGCAGTTTGTCGCCTAGCGGGAACTCCGAGCAGTACTTC CASSLSPSGNSEQYF TRBJ2-7 TRBV27 - TRBD2
TGTGCCAGCAGCTTCTGGACAGGGGGGGAGAGGGAGCAGTACTTC CASSFWTGGEREQYF TRBJ2-7 TRBV11-2 - TRBD1
TGCGCCAGCAGCCAAGATATTGAGACAGCGACCTACAATGAGCAGTTCTTC CASSQDIETATYNEQFF TRBJ2-1 TRBV4-1 - -
TGTGCCAGCAGCCCCGACTCGGGCGGCTATGGCTACACCTTC CASSPDSGGYGYTF TRBJ1-2 TRBV7-2 - -
TGCGCCAGCAGCCAAGTTTCCAGGGGCCCCTACGAGCAGTACTTC CASSQVSRGPYEQYF TRBJ2-7 TRBV4-3 once -
TGTGCCGTTACTAGCGGACTCCTAGTTGAGCAGTACTTC CAVTSGLLVEQYF TRBJ2-7 TRBV2 - TRBD2
TGCGCCAGCAGCCCCGAGGACAGGTACGAGCAGTACTTC CASSPEDRYEQYF TRBJ2-7 TRBV4-3 - TRBD1
TGTGCCAGCAGCCCGTTTTTATCAGGGGCGAAAGCCGGCGAGCAGTACTTC CASSPFLSGAKAGEQYF TRBJ2-7 TRBV9 - -
TGCGCCAGCAGCCAAGAACCCGAACTCGCGGGGGCTCAAGAGACCCAGTACTTC CASSQEPELAGAQETQYF TRBJ2-5 TRBV4-1 - -
TGTGCCAGCAGCTTAGGACTGGGGTTCGATGAGCAGTTCTTC CASSLGLGFDEQFF TRBJ2-1 TRBV7-9 - -
TGTGCCAGCAGCTTGGACTGGGTCGCTGAAGCTTTCTTT CASSLDWVAEAFF TRBJ1-1 TRBV5-5 - -
TGCAGCGTTGAAGCGGGGGACGATTCCTACGAGCAGTACTTC CSVEAGDDSYEQYF TRBJ2-7 TRBV29-1 - -
TGTGCCAGCAGCTTAGGCCCTGGGGCCAACGTCCTGACTTTC CASSLGPGANVLTF TRBJ2-6 TRBV11-1 - -
TGCGCCAGCAGCTTAGGGACTACCTCTTTCTACGAGCAGTACTTC CASSLGTTSFYEQYF TRBJ2-7 TRBV5-1 - TRBD2
TGTGCCAGCAGTGAAGAGGTAGGACCCAGCTCCTATAATTCACCCCTCCACTTT CASSEEVGPSSYNSPLHF TRBJ1-6 TRBV6-1 - -
TGCAGCGTTACGGGATTTTCCTACAATGAGCAGTTCTTC CSVTGFSYNEQFF TRBJ2-1 TRBV29-1 - -
TGCAGCGTTGAATGGCTGGGACAGGGTTCCTACGAGCAGTACTTC CSVEWLGQGSYEQYF TRBJ2-7 TRBV29-1 - TRBD1
TGTGCCAGCAGTGAGCGGACAGGTGACAATCAGCCCCAGCATTTT CASSERTGDNQPQHF TRBJ1-5 TRBV2 once TRBD1
TGTGCCAGCAGTTCCCCGACAGCCCGTAACTATGGCTACACCTTC CASSSPTARNYGYTF TRBJ1-2 TRBV6-5 - -
TGTGCCACCAGCAGAGGGGCAAGCCCCTACGAGCAGTACTTC CATSRGASPYEQYF TRBJ2-7 TRBV15 - -
TGTGCCAGCAGTTACTCCACGGGAGAAGCAGAGACCCAGTACTTC CASSYSTGEAETQYF TRBJ2-5 TRBV6-5 - -
TGTGCCAGCAGTTACTCAGGAGGGGGCAATGAGCAGTTCTTC CASSYSGGGNEQFF TRBJ2-1 TRBV6-5 - -
TGTGCCAGCAGCGCGCAGGGAGGATCCTCCGAGCAGTACTTC CASSAQGGSSEQYF TRBJ2-7 TRBV9 - -
TGTGCCAGCAGCTTGGCGGCAGTTTACACCGGGGAGCTGTTTTTT CASSLAAVYTGELFF TRBJ2-2 TRBV5-6 - -
TGTGCCAGCAGCTTAACGGTCGGCCCCTACAATGAGCAGTTCTTC CASSLTVGPYNEQFF TRBJ2-1 TRBV7-3 - -
TGTGCCAGCCGAGAGAGGCTAGCGGGAGTAGACGAGCAGTACTTC CASRERLAGVDEQYF TRBJ2-7 TRBV19 - TRBD2
TGTGCCAGCAGTTCCCCTCCATTCAGCGGGAGGGAATACAATGAGCAGTTCTTC CASSSPPFSGREYNEQFF TRBJ2-1 TRBV27 - TRBD2
TGTGCCACGGAAAACAGGGGGCGCCAACCTACAGATACGCAGTATTTT CATENRGRQPTDTQYF TRBJ2-3 TRBV10-3 - TRBD1
TGTGCCAGCTCAGATGGACAGTCCTACGAGCAGTACTTC CASSDGQSYEQYF TRBJ2-7 TRBV18 - -
TGTGCCTGGGGACTTGCTCTATACAATGAGCAGTTCTTC CAWGLALYNEQFF TRBJ2-1 TRBV30 - -
TGTGCCAGCAGCTTAGCCGGGACAGACAGCACAGATACGCAGTATTTT CASSLAGTDSTDTQYF TRBJ2-3 TRBV7-9 once TRBD1
TGTGCCAGCAGCTTAGGCGGGGGGTCTCAGCCCCAGCATTTT CASSLGGGSQPQHF TRBJ1-5 TRBV13 - -
TGTGCCAGCAGCTCGCGGGACAGATCCTACGAGCAGTACTTC CASSSRDRSYEQYF TRBJ2-7 TRBV9 - -
TGTGCCAGCAGTGATTCGACTAGTCGCTTCTACAATGAGCAGTTCTTC CASSDSTSRFYNEQFF TRBJ2-1 TRBV6-1 - -
TGCGCCAGCAGCCATGCACTCGAAAGGGGCAATCAGCCCCAGCATTTT CASSHALERGNQPQHF TRBJ1-5 TRBV4-1 - -
TGTGCCAGCAGCGGGGGGGCTGGCGAGCAGTACTTC CASSGGAGEQYF TRBJ2-7 TRBV27 - TRBD2
TGTGCCTGGGAGCGGGGGGGCGGCACAGATACGCAGTATTTT CAWERGGGTDTQYF TRBJ2-3 TRBV30 - TRBD2
TGTGCCAGCAGCTTGGGGCAATCTTCCTACGAGCAGTACTTC CASSLGQSSYEQYF TRBJ2-7 TRBV5-6 - -
TGCGCCAGCGGAAGACACAGGCCTAATGAAAAACTGTTTTTT CASGRHRPNEKLFF TRBJ1-4 TRBV10-2 - -
TGTGCCAGCAGCCCTGAGACGTTCGGTGAGCAGTACTTC CASSPETFGEQYF TRBJ2-7 TRBV7-6 - -
TGTGCCAGCAGCTCCCCATGGCGGGGGGTGAGCACAGATACGCAGTATTTT CASSSPWRGVSTDTQYF TRBJ2-3 TRBV7-9 - TRBD2
TGTGCCAGCGGACTAGGGTATGAGCAGTTCTTC CASGLGYEQFF TRBJ2-1 TRBV27 once TRBD2
TGTGCCAGCAGCCAAGGCTTCGGGACAGGACTCTACAATGAGCAGTTCTTC CASSQGFGTGLYNEQFF TRBJ2-1 TRBV14 - TRBD1
TGCGCCCGCGGTCGGCAGGGGGAGACCCAGTACTTC CARGRQGETQYF TRBJ2-5 TRBV5-1 - -
TGTGCCAGCAGCTTAACGTCCTCTTACGAGCAGTACTTC CASSLTSSYEQYF TRBJ2-7 TRBV7-9 - -
TGCGCCAGCAGCCAAGGGATCGCGGGAGAGGACAATGAGCAGTTCTTC CASSQGIAGEDNEQFF TRBJ2-1 TRBV4-1 - TRBD2
TGCGCCAGCAGCCAAGATCGGGACTTGGCCGGGGAAGAGACCCAGTACTTC CASSQDRDLAGEETQYF TRBJ2-5 TRBV4-1 once -